The sequence of this T cell receptor (beta chain) was determined in a study of somatic mutations in cytotoxic T cells in rheumatoid arthritis. On the study more broadly: Peripheral blood samples of 30 to 35 ml EDTA were taken from patients directly after diagnosis and before treatment. Study results and caveats: There were about an eighth of the roughly 65 patients in whom the largest CD8+ clone exceeded 20% of CD8+ cells.

The CDR3 contains 14 residues. As regards this clone: No antigen is known for it.

Clones were sequenced by immunoSEQ multiplex PCR, and TCRdb holds only the in-frame ones, with some missing. Of about 7,000 clones listed, roughly 71% are singletons. The rearrangement joins TRBV21-1 to TRBJ2-2; the table's D call, TRBD2, has no DNA check behind it. TRBV21-1 is marked as a pseudogene. Sequencing input: CD8+ T cells sorted from blood. The clonotype comes from an adult with rheumatoid arthritis. The CDR3 DNA reads TGTGCCAGCAGCAAAGGCGGAGGGGACGGGGAGCTGTTTTTT. This encodes CASSKGGGDGELFF.